This is a list of T cell receptor beta chains from one sample in a study of tumor-infiltrating lymphocytes in primary liver carcinoma. TCRdb reanalysed the multiplex PCR reads using MiXCR and keeps one entry per CDR3 protein. The sample lists about 190,000 distinct CDR3 sequences; about 85% were seen once. Sequences were obtained from tumor tissue from primary liver carcinoma. All receptors derive from a middle-aged man with primary liver carcinoma and hepatitis B virus infection. Both conserved end residues are part of each CDR3. The order of the fields is J gene, V gene, D gene, clone size, CDR3 protein, CDR3 DNA. The D gene is left open where the match is weak. Clone size, where shown, is once, few, many, or a class for clones that have expanded.

>TRBJ2-3|TRBV7-8|-|-
CASSLQTSRSPDTRYF
TGTGCCAGCAGTTTACAAACTAGCAGGAGCCCAGATACGCGGTATTTT
>TRBJ2-5|TRBV11-2|-|-
CASSPAGGQETRYF
TGTGCTAGCAGCCCGGCCGGGGGCCAAGAGACCCGGTACTTC
>TRBJ1-1|TRBV6-6|TRBD1|-
CVGTTGGTTEAFF
TGTGTCGGCACCACAGGGGGGACTACTGAAGCTTTCTTT
>TRBJ2-1|TRBV5-5|-|-
CASSYRMGNEQFF
TGTGCCAGCAGCTACCGAATGGGCAATGAACAGTTCTTC
>TRBJ2-1|TRBV4-3|-|-
CASIQDSRGLGSYNEQFF
TGCGCCAGCATCCAAGACTCGAGAGGGCTAGGGTCCTACAATGAGCAGTTCTTC
>TRBJ1-6|TRBV6-6|-|-
CVSRPSQGVNSSLHF
TGTGTCAGCAGACCCTCGCAGGGTGTTAATTCATCCCTCCACTTT
>TRBJ2-2|TRBV29-1|-|-
CSAPEGANTGELFF
TGCAGTGCCCCAGAGGGGGCGAACACCGGGGAGCTGTTTTTT
>TRBJ1-2|TRBV6-5|-|-
CASSPHGNHGYTF
TGTGCCAGCAGTCCACATGGGAACCATGGCTACACCTTC
>TRBJ2-7|TRBV6-2/TRBV6-3|-|-
CASSYKVPYGQYF
TGTGCCAGCAGTTACAAAGTACCCTACGGGCAGTACTTC
>TRBJ2-5|TRBV28|-|-
CASRLGQGQETQYF
TGTGCCAGCCGTTTGGGTCAGGGGCAAGAGACCCAGTACTTC
>TRBJ2-1|TRBV28|TRBD1|-
CANSLDRGRFHEQFF
TGTGCCAACAGTTTAGACAGGGGGCGCTTTCACGAGCAGTTCTTC
>TRBJ2-1|TRBV5-1|-|-
CDSSLELQPNEQLF
TGCGACAGCAGCTTGGAACTCCAACCCAATGAGCAGTTATTC
>TRBJ2-7|TRBV5-1|-|-
CANREPTSYEHYF
TGCGCCAACAGGGAACCTACTAGTTACGAGCACTACTTC
>TRBJ1-3|TRBV29-1|-|-
CSVTRTAQNGNTIYF
TGCAGCGTCACTCGGACAGCCCAGAATGGAAACACCATATATTTC
>TRBJ2-1|TRBV14|TRBD2|once
CACSALAGWVDNEQFF
TGTGCCTGCAGTGCCCTAGCGGGATGGGTAGACAATGAGCAGTTCTTC
>TRBJ2-3|TRBV5-5|-|-
CASSFGDTWYF
TGTGCCAGCAGCTTTGGAGATACGTGGTATTTT
>TRBJ2-5|TRBV28|-|-
CASRFPSPWEETQYF
TGTGCCAGCAGATTCCCCAGTCCATGGGAAGAGACCCAGTACTTC
>TRBJ2-1|TRBV19|TRBD1|-
CASRVAGQGGNEQFF
TGTGCCAGTAGGGTAGCAGGACAGGGTGGAAATGAGCAGTTCTTC
>TRBJ2-3|TRBV6-6|TRBD2|-
CVSSRTSQGDAQYF
TGTGTCAGCAGTCGGACTAGCCAGGGAGATGCGCAGTATTTT